The 27 T cell receptor beta chains given below trace back to one sample, sequenced in a study of blood T cells in healthy people across ages. The use of a sample-barcoded 5' primer and a J-beta primer mix characterized a second PCR of roughly 6 to 12 cycles. TCRdb used MiXCR to reprocess the 5' RACE reads, holding one entry per CDR3 protein. This table holds about a million distinct CDR3 sequences, around two fifths found once. What was sequenced was blood. The source of these receptors is a man younger than 30 in good health.

The rearrangement links TRBV6-2 or TRBV6-3 to TRBJ2-4; the D is unclear. The CDR3 is made up of 14 amino acids. Per the germline V gene, CDR1 is MNHEY and CDR2 is SVGEGT. V was shortened by 6 bases and J by 3 bases, with 12 bases between the two germline ends. The CDR3 protein is CASSATYDKNIQYF. The CDR3 bases are TGTGCCAGCAGCGCAACTTACGACAAAAACATTCAGTACTTC.

This clonotype occurred a few times. The CDR3 DNA follows: TGTGCCAGCAGTTACGCCGTGGGGCTTACCTACAATGAGCAGTACTTC. Protein: CASSYAVGLTYNEQYF. V gene TRBV6-6 combines with J gene TRBJ2-7; a possible D gene is TRBD1 (5 bases). Germline V gives CDR1 MNHNY, CDR2 SVGAGI (reference sequence). The germline V and J ends were trimmed by 2 bases and 7 bases, with 21 bases remaining between them. The CDR3 has 16 residues.

This clonotype showed up just a few times. The chain has TRBV7-2 and TRBJ1-4; 8 nucleotides line up with TRBD1. Per the germline V gene, CDR1 is SGHTA and CDR2 is FQGNSA. The CDR3 sequence is 16 residues long. V dropped 5 bases and J dropped 0; count of bases not matched to a gene: 5. The CDR3 loop reads CASSPETGATNEKLFF. The DNA of the CDR3 is TGTGCCAGCAGCCCTGAGACAGGGGCAACTAATGAAAAACTGTTTTTT.

This clonotype was recorded a few times. The chain recombines TRBV4-1 with TRBJ1-6; 7 bases are shared with TRBD1. The germline gives CDR1 MGHRA, CDR2 YSYEKL. The CDR3 totals 17 residues. V dropped 0 bases and J dropped 5; count of bases not matched to a gene: 7. CDR3 DNA sequence: TGCGCCAGCAGCCAAGACCCGACAGGGACAAATAATTCACCCCTCCACTTT. This gives the protein CASSQDPTGTNNSPLHF.

This clonotype came up a few times. The V call is TRBV4-3, the J call TRBJ1-2; 7 bases line up with TRBD1. The CDR3 runs to 15 residues. Per germline, CDR1 LGHNA and CDR2 YSLEER. With 4 bases clipped from V and 5 bases from J, the junction kept 10 bases outside the gene matches. Here the CDR3 reads CASSRGQDVGYGYTF. In DNA, the CDR3 is TGCGCCAGCAGCCGAGGACAGGACGTCGGTTATGGCTACACCTTC.

In this sample, this clonotype turned up a few times. Here the CDR3 reads CASSVLTRRGITGYTF. The DNA for the CDR3 is TGTGCCAGCAGCGTACTGACAAGACGTGGGATAACTGGCTACACCTTC. The chain uses TRBV7-9 and TRBJ1-2; D unresolved. The CDR3 extends over 16 amino acids. Per germline, CDR1 SEHNR and CDR2 FQNEAQ (reference sequence). Trimming stripped 5 bases from V and 7 bases from J, with 23 bases between.

Worth noting for this clonotype: This may stem from a read error, because a much larger clone lies one nucleotide away. The rearrangement uses TRBV5-5 and TRBJ2-1, with unresolved D. The J call is in doubt because the DNA end fits TRBJ2-7 better. The CDR3 consists of 13 residues. Germline CDR1 reads SGHKS; CDR2 reads YYEKEE (reference sequence). CDR3 protein: CASSLTIYNEQYF. CDR3 DNA: TGTGCCAGCAGCCTGACGATATACAATGAGCAGTACTTC.

The sample holds a few counts of this clonotype. This chain joins TRBV6-5 and TRBJ2-5, with D perhaps matching TRBD1 (5 bases). Germline V gene sequence: CDR1 MNHEY, CDR2 SVGAGI. The V end lost 5 bases, the J end lost 3 bases, and 7 bases lay between the germline ends. The CDR3 is made up of 12 amino acids. CDR3 in DNA: TGTGCCAGCAGTACCAGGGAAGAGACCCAGTACTTC. It yields the protein CASSTREETQYF.

This clonotype was counted between two and nine times. This chain uses TRBV2 with TRBJ2-7; D unresolved. The J call may be incorrect, as the DNA end agrees better with TRBJ2-5. CDR1 is SNHLY and CDR2 is FYNNEI in the germline V gene. The CDR3 runs 15 residues. CDR3 bases: TGTGCCAGCAGTGATCTTTGGTCGATGCGAGAGACCCAGTACTTC. Amino acids: CASSDLWSMRETQYF.

This clonotype came up a few times. V gene TRBV27 combines with J gene TRBJ1-1, with D unresolved. Trimming pared 5 bases from V and 11 bases from J, leaving 21 bases between. CDR3 size: 14 residues. The germline V gene encodes CDR1 MNHEY and CDR2 SMNVEV (reference sequence). CDR3 in DNA: TGTGCCAGCAGTACACAAAGGTCCCTAATCGGGGCTTTCTTT. Its protein is CASSTQRSLIGAFF.

This clonotype occurred many times. The V gene is TRBV29-1, the J gene TRBJ2-1; tentatively, D is TRBD2 (5 bases). V shed 3 bases and J shed 7 bases, with 10 bases lying between them. The CDR3 extends over 12 amino acids. Germline CDR1 SQVTM, CDR2 ANQGSEA. CDR3 in amino acids: CSVDEGSNEQFF. For the CDR3, the DNA is TGCAGCGTTGACGAGGGTAGTAATGAGCAGTTCTTC.

This chain links TRBV5-6 with TRBJ1-1; D unclear. Germline CDR1 SGHDT, CDR2 YYEEEE. The V end was cut by 5 bases, the J end by 3 bases, with 14 bases between. The CDR3 is 14 amino acids. The CDR3 DNA follows: TGTGCCAGCAGGAGACCCCAGGCACACACTGAAGCTTTCTTT. Its translation: CASRRPQAHTEAFF.

The sample holds a few counts of this clonotype. This rearrangement joins TRBV20-1 to TRBJ2-1; 7 bases map to TRBD2. The V gene's germline CDR1 is DFQATT and CDR2 SNEGSKA (reference sequence). The V gene end was trimmed by 4 bases and the J gene end by 2 bases; junction bases not matched to a gene: 11. The CDR3 spans 16 residues. The CDR3: CSAKRGFPFTYNEQFF. The CDR3 bases are TGCAGTGCTAAGCGGGGTTTTCCCTTTACCTACAATGAGCAGTTCTTC.

This clonotype appeared a few times. V usage is TRBV10-3 and J usage is TRBJ2-1; 7 nucleotides line up with TRBD2. V was clipped by 5 bases and J by 5 bases; unmatched bases: 9. The CDR3 contains 15 residues. Germline CDR1 and CDR2: ENHRY and SYGVKD. For the CDR3, the DNA is TGTGCCATCAGTATAACCGGGGGGAACAACAATGAGCAGTTCTTC. Translation: CAISITGGNNNEQFF.

This clonotype appeared many times. This chain uses TRBV7-9 with TRBJ1-2, with D possibly matching TRBD1 (5 bases). CDR3 size: 15 residues. From germline, CDR1 is SEHNR and CDR2 FQNEAQ (reference sequence). V was shortened by 5 bases and J by 1 base, with 14 bases between the two germline ends. This chain's CDR3 is CASSPGAGFNYGYTF. Here the CDR3 DNA reads TGTGCCAGCAGCCCGGGAGCAGGGTTTAACTATGGCTACACCTTC.

This clonotype was recorded a few times. The rearrangement joins TRBV7-2 to TRBJ2-5, with D possibly TRBD1 on 6 matching bases. The germline V and J ends were trimmed by 4 bases and 5 bases, with 26 bases remaining between them. Germline CDR1 and CDR2: SGHTA and FQGNSA. The CDR3 consists of 18 residues. CDR3 protein: CASSSLEGQRTLFETQYF. The CDR3 DNA sequence: TGTGCCAGCAGCTCCCTCGAAGGACAGCGGACTTTATTTGAGACCCAGTACTTC.

The rearrangement joins TRBV5-6 to TRBJ2-7, with a possible D match to TRBD2 (6 bases). The V end was cut by 4 bases, the J end by 1 base, with 15 bases between. The CDR3 runs 15 residues. Germline V gene data show CDR1 as SGHDT and CDR2 as YYEEEE. CDR3 DNA: TGTGCCAGCAGCCGAACGGGGGTGATGTCCTACGAGCAGTACTTC. Protein product: CASSRTGVMSYEQYF.

In regard to this clonotype: A read error is possible here, since a much larger clone lies one base away. The chain joins TRBV3-1 to TRBJ2-1, with D tentatively TRBD1 (6 bases). The CDR3 has 14 residues. V dropped 1 base and J dropped 7 bases, with 11 bases sitting between them. From germline, CDR1 is LGHDT and CDR2 YNNKEL (reference sequence). CDR3 in DNA: TGTGCCAGCAGCCAAGGGGACAAGGTTAATGAGCAGTTCTTC. Translation gives CASSQGDKVNEQFF.

This clonotype was seen more than once but under ten times. The rearrangement uses TRBV4-3 and TRBJ1-2; TRBD1 matches 8 bases. V trimming: 0 bases; J trimming: 1 base; junction bases outside the gene matches: 4. From germline, CDR1 is LGHNA and CDR2 YSLEER. CDR3 size: 16 residues. CDR3 region: CASSQDSQGGNYGYTF. CDR3 nucleotides: TGCGCCAGCAGCCAAGATTCACAGGGGGGTAACTATGGCTACACCTTC.

The chain employs TRBV25-1 and TRBJ2-4, with TRBD1 matching 9 bases. Germline-derived CDR1 and CDR2 are MGHDK and SYGVNS. V trimming: 5 bases; J trimming: 7 bases; junction bases outside the gene matches: 12. The CDR3 extends over 16 amino acids. In DNA form, the CDR3 reads TGTGCCAGCAGTCCCCCACCGGGACAGGGTGAGAACATTCAGTACTTC. Translation gives CASSPPPGQGENIQYF.

This clonotype was seen only a few times. The chain combines TRBV4-2 with TRBJ2-7, with D possibly called TRBD1 or TRBD2 (5 bases each). The germline V and J ends were trimmed by 6 bases and 5 bases, with 20 bases remaining between them. The germline gives CDR1 LGHNA, CDR2 YNFKEQ. CDR3 length: 15 residues. The CDR3 sequence: CASRRGTEDSHEQYF. The CDR3 region has the DNA TGTGCCAGCAGACGTGGGACGGAGGATTCCCACGAGCAGTACTTC.

The sample holds one count of this clonotype. The V gene is TRBV29-1, the J gene TRBJ2-4; 7 nucleotides agree with TRBD2. The tail of the sequence fits TRBJ2-7 better, so the J call may be wrong. CDR3 length: 13 amino acids. Looked up from germline, CDR1 is SQVTM and CDR2 is ANQGSEA. CDR3 protein: CSVSGGEAYEQYF. The CDR3 DNA reads TGCAGCGTATCTGGGGGGGAGGCCTACGAGCAGTACTTC.

The table lists this clonotype with a few counts. The chain employs TRBV3-1 and TRBJ1-2; the match to TRBD1 covers 9 bases. V was pared by 0 bases and J by 6 bases, with 8 bases of the junction left unmatched. The CDR3 has 16 residues. Germline CDR1 and CDR2: LGHDT and YNNKEL (reference sequence). The CDR3 reads CASSQDEGQGKNGYTF. In nucleotides, the CDR3 is TGTGCCAGCAGCCAAGATGAAGGACAGGGGAAGAATGGCTACACCTTC.

This clonotype was counted between two and nine times. V and J are TRBV2 and TRBJ2-7; 8 bases match TRBD1. Trimming cost V 7 bases and J 4 bases; bases outside gene matches: 12. Germline loops: CDR1 SNHLY, CDR2 FYNNEI. The CDR3 extends over 15 amino acids. CDR3 DNA sequence: TGTGCCAGCAACCTGCCCAGGACAGGGAGATACGAGCAGTACTTC. Translation: CASNLPRTGRYEQYF.

The V gene is TRBV11-2, the J gene TRBJ2-5; D ambiguous. The germline gives CDR1 SGHAT, CDR2 FQNNGV. V was clipped by 0 bases and J by 11 bases, with 19 bases between them. The CDR3 extends over 15 amino acids. As DNA, the CDR3 is TGTGCCAGCAGCTTAGATTCGGGTGGGTGGAATGAGCAGTACTTC. This encodes CASSLDSGGWNEQYF.

The chain is built from TRBV20-1 and TRBJ1-4; D is uncertain. Trimming cost V 7 bases and J 8 bases, with 17 bases left between them. The CDR3 is 13 amino acids. Germline V gene lookup returns CDR1 DFQATT and CDR2 SNEGSKA (reference sequence). The CDR3 sequence is CSVGRTSREKLFF. CDR3 nucleotides: TGCAGTGTTGGACGGACGTCAAGGGAAAAACTGTTTTTT.

V and J are TRBV25-1 and TRBJ2-3; TRBD2 is a possible D gene (7 bases). Trimming took 3 bases from V and 6 from J, leaving 13 bases between them. Germline assignment: CDR1 MGHDK and CDR2 SYGVNS. CDR3 length: 14 amino acids. As DNA, the CDR3 is TGTGCCAGCAGTGATGCGGGGGCCGTGGATACGCAGTATTTT. Its protein is CASSDAGAVDTQYF.